The rows below give T cell receptor beta chains drawn from one sample of a study of early T cells in non-severe SARS-CoV-2 infection. TCRdb processed the 5' RACE reads anew with MiXCR; each CDR3 protein has one entry. The profile shows roughly 20,000 distinct CDR3 sequences, roughly 6% of them singletons. The sample taken for sequencing was whole blood. The receptors derive from an adult who was a healthcare worker with PCR-confirmed SARS-CoV-2 infection or an uninfected control (not recorded which). The conserved cysteine and the conserved F or W are not part of the CDR3 here. A D gene is named only where the DNA matches it firmly.

NA 10 TRBV6-5 ASRRGKETQY
NA 9 TRBV6-2/TRBV6-3 ASSDDTEQF
NA 13 TRBV7-6 ASSSLDLGRGPLH
NA 13 TRBV6-5 ASSKGGPGAYEQY
NA 12 TRBV24-1 ATSDWRRGSEQF
NA 15 TRBV24-1 ATSGGTLGTLTDTQY
TRBD2 14 TRBV5-5 ASSLLAGGLRETQY
NA 11 TRBV18 ASSRSHQETQY
NA 11 TRBV3-1 ASSSEDFYEQY
NA 12 TRBV6-5 ASSYGRAGETQY
TRBD2 13 TRBV30 AWSVSGIGTGELF
NA 13 TRBV27 ASSLSRANTDTQY
NA 14 TRBV5-1 ASSLFIGSSYNEQF
NA 15 TRBV3-1 ASSQDSAGGSYNEQF
NA 8 TRBV5-1 ASQTGELF
NA 13 TRBV27 ASRSRVSSYNEQF
TRBD2 15 TRBV3-1 ASSVQTGLAGVNEQF
NA 14 TRBV7-9 ASSLSSVVPNYGYT
NA 12 TRBV4-1 ASSQDEGGYGYT
NA 12 TRBV20-1 SVPDRLGNYGYT
NA 10 TRBV29-1 SVGEGGNEQF
NA 10 TRBV28 ASSSLISPLH
TRBD1 13 TRBV20-1 SARKGAVSYNEQF
NA 13 TRBV18 ASSLTGPNTGELF
TRBD1 14 TRBV19 ASSIYPGQGGETQY
NA 11 TRBV7-2 ASSFSQGNEQF
NA 9 TRBV7-8 ASSLRDTQY
TRBD1 14 TRBV25-1 ASSIPYGTGKETQY
TRBD1 15 TRBV5-4 ASSPNRGPVGTGELF
NA 14 TRBV10-1 ASSSARMESGNTIY
NA 8 TRBV10-3 AAGVDTQY
TRBD2 11 TRBV20-1 SAYSSGYNEQF
TRBD2 13 TRBV3-1 ASSRGAGTSYEQY
TRBD1 12 TRBV27 ASRWTGENTEAF
NA 14 TRBV20-1 SARDGTNVRGYGYT
TRBD2 14 TRBV29-1 SVEPLGGSTTDTQY
NA 14 TRBV9 ASSRSVTDQKNEQF
NA 11 TRBV11-2 ASSLVVSYEQY
TRBD1 13 TRBV6-5 ASSTTGGWVDEQF
TRBD2 12 TRBV6-6 ASQIAGTYNEQF
TRBD2 15 TRBV12-3/TRBV12-4 ASSQGTSGSFYNEQF
TRBD1 13 TRBV7-2 ASSLDTGVGEKLF
NA 11 TRBV9 ASSVAPFYGYT
TRBD2 13 TRBV27 ASSSIAGGYNEQF
NA 13 TRBV20-1 SARGGGTTQETQY
TRBD1 12 TRBV6-6 ASSYGQGLEKLF
NA 12 TRBV7-3 ASSLTPSTDTQY
NA 16 TRBV6-5 ASSYSPAATPSTDTQY
NA 12 TRBV28 ASSLWRVHQPQH
NA 11 TRBV10-3 AAVNRANTEAF
TRBD1 15 TRBV4-1 ASSQRRGIATNEKLF
TRBD1 18 TRBV6-1 ASSEIGTGSLRANYNEQF